This T cell receptor beta chain was sequenced in a study of shared clonotypes between healthy human individuals. Assay: immunoSEQ multiplex PCR; the TCRdb copy retains only in-frame clones and omits some. The data hold 550,000 to 850,000 clones, with less than 85% observed a single time. The CDR3 spans 16 residues. The V gene end was trimmed by 6 bases and the J gene end by 3 bases; junction bases not matched to a gene: 8. Germline V gene sequence: CDR1 MNHNY, CDR2 SVGAGI (reference sequence). V gene TRBV6-6 combines with J gene TRBJ2-2; 9 nucleotides align to TRBD2. Specimen: memory CD4+ T cells sorted from blood. Indicated subset: CD45RA-negative fraction. This TCR was recovered from a woman younger than 45 in good health. As DNA, the CDR3 is TGTGCCAGCAGGGCTAGCGGGACCCCGCACACCGGGGAGCTGTTTTTT. Translation: CASRASGTPHTGELFF.